The present T cell receptor (beta chain) was sequenced within a study of blood T cells in healthy people across ages. Study observations and caveats: Age advanced and TCR beta diversity per million T cells fell, roughly linearly. CMV status of donors was unknown, possibly confounding expanded clonotype changes.

The authors ran a second PCR of roughly 6 to 12 cycles using a sample-barcoded 5' primer and a J-beta primer mix. TCRdb fed the 5' RACE reads into MiXCR, producing one record per CDR3 protein. The sample comprises about a million distinct CDR3 sequences, more than 30% of which are singletons, and approximately 14% rests with the top ten. The V and J ends lost 8 bases and 3 bases respectively, with 16 bases between them. Germline CDR1 MNHEY, CDR2 SVGEGT. CDR3 length: 14 residues. A word on this clonotype: Its target is not known.

The chain recombines TRBV6-2 or TRBV6-3 with TRBJ1-1; TRBD1 is a possible D gene (5 bases). The clonotype originates from a man between 18 and 29 years old in good health. What was sequenced was blood. In nucleotides, the CDR3 is TGTGCCAGCCTTCGGGGGGTAGGGGACACTGAAGCTTTCTTT. Translation gives CASLRGVGDTEAFF.